The present T cell receptor (beta chain) was sequenced within a study of Ad26.COV2.S vaccination and SARS-CoV-2 variants (dated by TCRdb to 2020 to 2023). Concerning the study at large: Vaccine-arm donors were drawn from COV1001, a multicentre, randomized, double-blind, placebo-controlled phase I-IIa trial of Ad26.COV2.S in healthy adults. Ad26.COV2.S was given intramuscularly at 5x10^10 or 1x10^11 viral particles, as a single shot or as two shots 56 days apart. The TCR-sequenced set comprised about 32 samples: approximately 19 Ad26.COV2.S vaccine recipients, 5 placebo recipients and 8 SARS-CoV-2 convalescent individuals. Participants in the trial were split at random into five groups of five each, receiving low-dose or high-dose Ad26.COV2.S once or twice, or else placebo on both occasions. Investigators remained blinded to trial group allocation during experiments and outcome assessment. TCRbeta repertoire sequencing served as the tool for gauging how specific and how broad the SARS-CoV-2-reactive T cell receptors were following Ad26.COV2.S vaccination. Study-wide conclusions, independent of this receptor: Vaccine and placebo recipients had similar non-spike TCR breadth, a finding consistent with the vaccine containing only spike. The authors noted that the TCR breadth and depth analyses may have underestimated total T cell responses. Comparing responses between vaccine doses or regimens was not something the study was powered to do. Spike-specific TCR breadth was higher in Ad26.COV2.S recipients than in placebo recipients (P = 0.0014). After vaccination, spike-specific CD8+ and CD4+ T cell responses were reported to show substantial breadth.

TCRbeta CDR3 regions were sequenced with the immunoSEQ Assay. After extraction, genomic DNA underwent amplification by bias-controlled multiplex PCR, followed by high-throughput sequencing. In the authors' own workflow: To quantify the absolute abundance of each unique TCRbeta CDR3 region, sequences were collapsed and filtered. Usable DNA was measured by amplifying reference genes present in all nucleated cells, and TCRbeta template counts were normalized to that usable DNA to estimate T cell fraction. Repertoire TCRs were annotated as SARS-CoV-2-specific when V gene, CDR3 amino acid sequence and J gene were exactly matched to a known reactive TCR set. MIRA supplied the reference SARS-CoV-2 TCR set, which was filtered for enrichment in COVID-19-positive ImmuneCODE repertoires so that public or cross-reactive TCRs were removed. Based on the MIRA antigens, annotated TCRs were further analysed at the level of specific ORF or position within ORF. Breadth was defined as annotated unique rearrangements over total unique productive rearrangements; depth was the summed frequency of those rearrangements. TCR breadth was compared between groups using two-sided Wilcoxon rank-sum tests. The table comes from immuneACCESS by way of TCRdb, which keeps in-frame sequences with V and J called. Part of the clones is missing from these tables; in studies checked, under half for an unresolved V gene and the rest for unknown reasons. That table gives V, J and clone size, and the DNA gave D and trimming. The sample table holds about 400,000 clones, of which about 83% were seen once. The leading ten clones occupy about 7.4% of the sample.

Including cysteine and phenylalanine, the CDR3 has 14 amino acids. The read is trimmed to its CDR3 DNA, 42 bases read in frame from base 1. Via the germline V gene (reference sequence), CDR1 is MNHEY and CDR2 SMNVEV. V lost 6 bases and J lost 5 bases; the stretch between them is 15 bases long. In the paper's terms, the treatment or condition label means: around 19 received Ad26.COV2.S at low or high dose, single or two shots; about 5 received placebo; per-sample allocation not given. For vaccine and placebo recipients, the sequenced repertoires came from samples collected on day 63 after the first injection. Between 29 July and 7 August 2020, Cohort 1b enrolled some 25 adults aged 18-55 years at one site in Boston, USA. As a vaccine, Ad26.COV2.S was a replication-incompetent adenovirus type 26 vector that expressed a prefusion-stabilized SARS-CoV-2 spike protein derived from the original Wuhan strain.

This clone has just a few counts. This receptor's antigen is unknown. One base away there is no much larger clone; base qualities are not given. The starting material was peripheral blood, obtained in a trial of Ad26.COV2.S vaccine versus placebo. The receptor was isolated from a person between 18 and 65 years old who received the Ad26.COV2.S COVID-19 vaccine or a placebo. The V and J genes are TRBV27 and TRBJ2-3, with the D gene possibly TRBD1 or TRBD2, each one fitting 6 bases. In nucleotide form, the sequence is TGTGCCAGCAGGATTGGGGGGCCTGGAGATACGCAGTATTTT. It is translated as CASRIGGPGDTQYF.